These 15 T cell receptor beta chains share one sample of origin, sequenced in a study of identical twins. Via MiXCR, TCRdb re-called the 5' RACE reads, giving one row per CDR3 protein. Here the sample spans some 730,000 distinct CDR3 sequences, about 18% being singletons. This sample was also put to use in a study of T cells expressing NK-cell markers.

Sequences were obtained from PBMCs. The receptor source for this set is a woman between 18 and 29 years old in good health.

V usage is TRBV20-1 and J usage is TRBJ2-1, with a possible D match to TRBD2 (5 bases). This CDR3 has 16 amino acids. Germline CDR1 and CDR2: DFQATT and SNEGSKA (reference sequence). Deletions cut 4 bases from V and 2 bases from J, with 18 bases between. This CDR3 reads CSATRGGGSTYNEQFF. The CDR3 nucleotides read TGCAGTGCTACCCGAGGAGGTGGGAGCACCTACAATGAGCAGTTCTTC.

The J gene is TRBJ2-7, the V gene TRBV7-8; D is undetermined. The germline V gene encodes CDR1 SGHVS and CDR2 FQNEAQ. The CDR3 is 13 amino acids. V was pared by 5 bases and J by 3 bases, with 11 bases between. CDR3 DNA sequence: TGTGCCAGCAGCCTAGACGCCCTCTACGAGCAGTACTTC. This gives the protein CASSLDALYEQYF.

This clonotype was found once. The rearrangement links TRBV7-2 to TRBJ2-1; D call uncertain. The ends were cut back, 7 bases at V and 7 bases at J, with 20 bases in the middle. CDR3 size: 15 residues. CDR1 and CDR2 from the germline V gene are SGHTA and FQGNSA. CDR3 bases: TGTGCCAGCACTACGACGGGTTTAGCCTTTAATGAGCAGTTCTTC. Its protein is CASTTTGLAFNEQFF.

In this sample, this clonotype turned up a few times. The chain has TRBV9 and TRBJ2-1; weak D call: TRBD2 (6 bases). The CDR3 consists of 13 residues. Between the trimmed V and J ends, which lost 4 bases and 8 bases, there was a span of 13 bases. Germline-derived CDR1 and CDR2 are SGDLS and YYNGEE. Written as DNA, the CDR3 is TGTGCCAGCAGCCCACACCGGGACTATGAGCAGTTCTTC. Its translation: CASSPHRDYEQFF.

V gene TRBV27 combines with J gene TRBJ2-1, with 11 nucleotides matching TRBD2. Trimming at V came to 8 bases and at J to 4 bases, leaving 7 bases not matched to a gene. This CDR3 has 15 amino acids. Germline loops: CDR1 MNHEY, CDR2 SMNVEV (reference sequence). The CDR3 protein is CASLRRTSGYNEQFF. The CDR3 nucleotides are TGTGCCAGCCTCCGGCGGACTAGCGGGTACAATGAGCAGTTCTTC.

This clonotype has more than one count but fewer than ten. The V call is TRBV29-1, the J call TRBJ1-2; D gene ambiguous. V gave up 6 bases and J gave up 3 bases, with 20 bases separating them. Germline-derived CDR1 and CDR2 are SQVTM and ANQGSEA. The CDR3 spans 15 residues. CDR3 protein: CSVDYTTTSDYGYTF. CDR3 nucleotide sequence: TGCAGCGTCGACTATACCACAACCTCTGACTATGGCTACACCTTC. Supplemented by reference TRBV29-1 and TRBJ1-2, the full variable domain reads SAVISQKPSRDICQRGTSLTIQCQVDSQVTMMFWYRQQPGQSLTLIATANQGSEATYESGFVIDKFPISRPNLTFSTLTVSNMSPEDSSIYLCSVDYTTTSDYGYTFGSGTRLTVV.

The chain is built from TRBV20-1 and TRBJ2-1; TRBD1 or TRBD2 may be the D gene (5 bases each). In germline, CDR1 is DFQATT, CDR2 SNEGSKA (reference sequence). The CDR3 sequence is 16 residues long. V lost 1 base and J 0 bases, leaving 13 bases between the germline ends. The chain's CDR3 is CSARGAGTPSYNEQFF. The DNA of the CDR3 is TGCAGTGCTAGAGGGGCCGGGACCCCCTCCTACAATGAGCAGTTCTTC.

The chain links TRBV20-1 to TRBJ2-3; D remains unclear. The CDR3 sequence is 13 residues long. Trimming pared 4 bases from V and 3 bases from J, leaving 11 bases between. In germline, CDR1 is DFQATT, CDR2 SNEGSKA (reference sequence). The CDR3: CSATPVKTDTQYF. The DNA of the CDR3 is TGCAGTGCTACTCCCGTTAAGACAGATACGCAGTATTTT.

The CDR3 DNA reads TGTGCCAGCAGCCCTCAGGTCTCTGGCTCCTACAATGAGCAGTTCTTC. It yields the protein CASSPQVSGSYNEQFF. V usage is TRBV7-2 and J usage is TRBJ2-1; no clear D. V lost 5 bases, J lost 0 bases, and 14 bases lay in between. The CDR3 covers 16 residues. Per the germline V gene, CDR1 is SGHTA and CDR2 is FQGNSA.

The sample holds many counts of this clonotype. This chain links TRBV9 with TRBJ2-1; 7 nucleotides match TRBD1. Trimming took 5 bases from V and 6 from J; bases not matched to a gene: 14. CDR1 is SGDLS, CDR2 YYNGEE, per germline. The CDR3 runs to 16 residues. In DNA, the CDR3 is TGTGCCAGCAGTGGCCGGGACAGCTTTTTCTCCAATGAGCAGTTCTTC. Its translation: CASSGRDSFFSNEQFF.

The genes are TRBV5-4 and TRBJ2-2; D may be TRBD1 or TRBD2 (5 bases each). This CDR3 region has 15 residues. Germline V gene lookup returns CDR1 SGHNT and CDR2 YYREEE (reference sequence). Trimming left V 4 bases short and J 3 bases short, with 13 bases between. The CDR3 DNA reads TGTGCCAGCAGCCCCAAGGGACGAGACACCGGGGAGCTGTTTTTT. This encodes CASSPKGRDTGELFF.

This clonotype showed up just a few times. J is TRBJ2-1 and V is TRBV20-1, with 8 bases matching TRBD2. Germline V gene sequence: CDR1 DFQATT, CDR2 SNEGSKA (reference sequence). The CDR3 is 15 residues long. Losses at the gene ends were 4 bases for V and 6 bases for J; bases not matched to a gene: 11. CDR3 nucleotides: TGCAGTGCTAATTCTCCTGGGACTAGGAGCAATGAGCAGTTCTTC. This sequence encodes CSANSPGTRSNEQFF.

This clonotype was detected a few times. The chain combines TRBV7-9 with TRBJ2-7; D is uncertain. The CDR3 contains 11 residues. CDR1 and CDR2 (germline): SEHNR, FQNEAQ (reference sequence). V was cut by 5 bases and J by 7 bases, with 9 bases left in between. The CDR3 spells CASSPLWEQYF. The CDR3 region has the DNA TGTGCCAGCAGCCCGTTGTGGGAGCAGTACTTC.

This clonotype came up a few times. The gene calls are TRBV7-9 and TRBJ1-1, with unresolved D. The V end lost 2 bases, the J end lost 10 bases, and 20 bases lay between the germline ends. The V gene's germline CDR1 is SEHNR and CDR2 FQNEAQ (reference sequence). The CDR3 loop spans 15 amino acids. CDR3 coding DNA: TGTGCCAGCAGCTTAAGTATATCTACCAAGTGGGGAGCTTTCTTT. This translates into CASSLSISTKWGAFF.

The genes are TRBV5-6 and TRBJ2-7; TRBD1 or TRBD2 may be the D gene (6 bases each). Germline V gene lookup returns CDR1 SGHDT and CDR2 YYEEEE. V dropped 3 bases and J dropped 4 bases, with 17 bases sitting between them. The CDR3 has 15 amino acids. CDR3 region: CASSYPTGGIYEQYF. The DNA for the CDR3 is TGTGCCAGCAGCTACCCGACAGGAGGGATATACGAGCAGTACTTC.